This T cell receptor (beta chain) stems from a study of blood T cell repertoires in COVID-19. Study-level background: Italy, Spain and the United States were the sources of the convalescent and acute COVID-19 samples. PBMCs, B-cell-depleted T cells, or T cells were the source of the cDNA or gDNA that made up the material.

Per the authors' pipeline: Estimated nucleated cell counts came from reference gene primer amplification. Profiling relied on immunoSEQ multiplex PCR, and the TCRdb table lists in-frame clones only, not all of them. The V and J calls and clone size come from that table; D and trimming were worked out from the DNA. The sample has around 120,000 clones; roughly nine tenths are singletons. This CDR3 comprises 19 residues. Germline CDR1 MDHEN, CDR2 SYDVKM. Trimming shortened V by 2 bases and J by 0 bases, and 17 bases separated the two germline ends. It was during active infection that Seattle patients were enrolled and then longitudinally followed.

The TCR was taken from a man between 60 and 75 years old with COVID-19, enrolled during active disease. This chain links TRBV28 with TRBJ2-6, with D possibly TRBD2 on 5 matching bases. The sequenced material came from peripheral blood. CDR3 in DNA: TGTGCCAGCAGTTTAAGGGTCGGGATGGCGAGCTCTGGGGCCAACGTCCTGACTTTC. Its translation is CASSLRVGMASSGANVLTF.